This passage covers 27 T cell receptor beta chains from one sample sequenced in a study of blood T cell repertoires in COVID-19. The assay was immunoSEQ multiplex PCR, and TCRdb's table has in-frame clones only and misses some. There are roughly 80,000 clones in the sample; roughly 79% occur only once, and about 15% lies in the top ten. Material for sequencing was peripheral blood. The receptors were sampled from a human donor in a cohort sampled during active COVID-19.

This clone has only one observation. This chain connects TRBV6-5 to TRBJ2-1, with 8 bases that match TRBD1. The CDR3 contains 13 residues. The J segment lost 4 bases and the V segment lost 5 bases, leaving 1 base of the junction unmatched. CDR1 and CDR2 (germline): MNHEY, SVGAGI. CDR3 DNA: TGTGCCAGCAGTAGGGACAGGTACAATGAGCAGTTCTTC. Translation gives CASSRDRYNEQFF.

The rearrangement uses TRBV30 and TRBJ2-1, with D hard to call. Germline CDR1 is GTSNPN and CDR2 is SVGIG (reference sequence). The CDR3 extends over 14 amino acids. V was cut by 1 base and J by 8 bases, with 15 bases left in between. As DNA, the CDR3 is TGTGCCTGGAGTGAAGCCACCGCATCATATGAGCAGTTCTTC. Encoded protein: CAWSEATASYEQFF. The variable domain in full, completed from reference TRBV30 and TRBJ2-1, reads SQTIHQWPATLVQPVGSPLSLECTVEGTSNPNLYWYRQAAGRGLQLLFYSVGIGQISSEVPQNLSASRPQDRQFILSSKKLLLSDSGFYLCAWSEATASYEQFFGPGTRLTVL.

The chain carries TRBV4-1 and TRBJ2-5, with 8 bases identical to TRBD2. Germline values: CDR1 MGHRA, CDR2 YSYEKL. Unmatched junction bases numbered 12, after V lost 2 bases and J lost 7 bases. The CDR3 has 16 residues. The CDR3 region is CASSQFIAGTTGTQYF. CDR3 DNA sequence: TGCGCCAGCAGCCAATTCATAGCGGGGACCACCGGGACCCAGTACTTC.

This clone has a handful of counts. The CDR3 reads CASSLAQGTRETQYF. The CDR3 nucleotides are TGTGCCAGCAGCTTGGCACAGGGGACCAGGGAGACCCAGTACTTC. This sequence joins TRBV5-6 and TRBJ2-5; 7 bases map to TRBD1. Looked up from germline, CDR1 is SGHDT and CDR2 is YYEEEE. The CDR3 extends over 15 amino acids. V was clipped by 0 bases and J by 5 bases; unmatched bases: 7. The full variable domain, completed using reference TRBV5-6 and TRBJ2-5, is DAGVTQSPTHLIKTRGQQVTLRCSPKSGHDTVSWYQQALGQGPQFIFQYYEEEERQRGNFPDRFSGHQFPNYSSELNVNALLLGDSALYLCASSLAQGTRETQYFGPGTRLLVL.

This rearrangement joins TRBV5-4 to TRBJ2-5; 10 bases are a match to TRBD1. Germline V gene lookup returns CDR1 SGHNT and CDR2 YYREEE (reference sequence). The CDR3 sequence is 14 residues long. Trimming at V came to 4 bases and at J to 4 bases, leaving 4 bases not matched to a gene. In nucleotides, the CDR3 is TGTGCCAGCAGCCGACAGGGGGCCACAGAGACCCAGTACTTC. This gives the protein CASSRQGATETQYF. Full variable domain (rest looked up from reference TRBV5-4 and TRBJ2-5): ETGVTQSPTHLIKTRGQQVTLRCSSQSGHNTVSWYQQALGQGPQFIFQYYREEENGRGNFPPRFSGLQFPNYSSELNVNALELDDSALYLCASSRQGATETQYFGPGTRLLVL.

The J gene is TRBJ1-1, the V gene TRBV5-1, with D perhaps matching TRBD1 (5 bases). The CDR3 loop spans 15 amino acids. Germline V gene lookup returns CDR1 SGHRS and CDR2 YFSETQ. The V and J ends lost 1 base and 2 bases respectively, with 12 bases between them. Written as DNA, the CDR3 is TGCGCCAGCAGCTTGATCGGGGGTACCAACACTGAAGCTTTCTTT. Residues: CASSLIGGTNTEAFF.

The J gene is TRBJ1-4, the V gene TRBV12-5; TRBD1 might be the D (6 bases). Germline assignment: CDR1 LGHNT and CDR2 FRNRAP. This CDR3 has 16 amino acids. The V end lost 6 bases, the J end lost 0 bases, and 14 bases lay between the germline ends. CDR3 in DNA: TGTGCTAGTGGCCAAGACAGGATTGCAACTAATGAAAAACTGTTTTTT. Protein: CASGQDRIATNEKLFF.

The chain joins TRBV7-2 to TRBJ1-5; no definite D call. Germline V gives CDR1 SGHTA, CDR2 FQGNSA. There are 15 residues in the CDR3. The V and J ends lost 5 bases and 4 bases respectively, with 15 bases between them. CDR3 in DNA: TGTGCCAGCAGCCCGAACGGAGGAGGGAATCAGCCCCAGCATTTT. It codes for CASSPNGGGNQPQHF.

This sequence joins TRBV11-1 and TRBJ2-2; tentatively, D is TRBD2 (5 bases). Trimming cost V 6 bases and J 3 bases, with 8 bases left between them. There are 13 residues in the CDR3. Germline loops: CDR1 SGHAT, CDR2 FQDESV (reference sequence). CDR3 protein: CASSPRDTGELFF. CDR3 DNA sequence: TGTGCCAGCAGTCCGAGGGACACCGGGGAGCTGTTTTTT.

The V call is TRBV30, the J call TRBJ1-2; 8 bases agree with TRBD1. The CDR3 consists of 13 residues. V was pared by 3 bases and J by 4 bases, with 4 bases of the junction left unmatched. CDR1 GTSNPN and CDR2 SVGIG come from the germline V gene (reference sequence). The CDR3 protein is CAWSPTGAYGYTF. CDR3 sequence (DNA): TGTGCCTGGAGCCCGACAGGGGCCTATGGCTACACCTTC.

The chain employs TRBV30 and TRBJ1-5; maybe TRBD1 (5 bases). Germline loops: CDR1 GTSNPN, CDR2 SVGIG (reference sequence). The V gene lost 5 bases and the J gene lost 3 bases, with 11 bases spanning the gap. This CDR3 region has 13 residues. Here the CDR3 reads CAWGAQPNQPQHF. As DNA, the CDR3 is TGTGCCTGGGGGGCCCAACCCAATCAGCCCCAGCATTTT.

The J gene is TRBJ1-2, the V gene TRBV28; TRBD1 agrees at 7 bases. CDR3 length: 15 residues. V lost 8 bases and J lost 0; bases outside the gene matches: 9. CDR1 is MDHEN and CDR2 is SYDVKM in the germline V gene. The DNA for the CDR3 is TGTGCCAGCCATTCTGGACAGGCAGCTAACTATGGCTACACCTTC. Protein product: CASHSGQAANYGYTF.

This clone rates as medium-sized. V gene TRBV4-3 combines with J gene TRBJ2-5; weak D call: TRBD2 (6 bases). Trimming left V 9 bases short and J 0 bases short, with 26 bases between. The germline CDR1 and CDR2 sequences are LGHNA and YSLEER. The CDR3 runs to 18 residues. CDR3 amino acids: CARPSEGRAMYDQETQYF. The CDR3, as DNA: TGCGCCAGGCCTTCGGAGGGACGGGCGATGTACGACCAAGAGACCCAGTACTTC.

The chain joins TRBV12-3 or TRBV12-4 to TRBJ1-1; the match to TRBD1 covers 7 bases. The J segment lost 6 bases and the V segment lost 7 bases, leaving 8 bases of the junction unmatched. This CDR3 spans 13 amino acids. CDR3 DNA: TGTGCCAGCACCCTGGACAGGCGGGCTGAAGCTTTCTTT. This encodes CASTLDRRAEAFF.

The chain has TRBV5-1 and TRBJ2-1; 7 nucleotides match TRBD2. Trimming removed 0 bases from V and 3 bases from J; junction bases left unmatched: 6. The CDR3 totals 16 residues. Per the germline V gene, CDR1 is SGHRS and CDR2 is YFSETQ. DNA for the CDR3: TGCGCCAGCAGCTTGGGACTAGCTTCCAACTACAATGAGCAGTTCTTC. Translating gives CASSLGLASNYNEQFF.

This clone was seen a handful of times. The junction differs from germline at one of its ends, possibly a read error. The CDR3 DNA sequence: TGTGCTAGCAGCTTAGGGACAGGGAATTCCGAGCAGTACTTC. Translation gives CASSLGTGNSEQYF. The rearrangement links TRBV7-7 to TRBJ2-7, with 9 bases lining up with TRBD1. CDR3 size: 14 residues. CDR1 SSHAT and CDR2 FNYEAQ come from the germline V gene (reference sequence).

This chain joins TRBV10-1 and TRBJ2-2; 10 nucleotides align to TRBD2. Germline CDR1 WNHNN, CDR2 SYGVQD (reference sequence). V was pared by 6 bases and J by 3 bases, with 4 bases of the junction left unmatched. The CDR3 extends over 15 amino acids. The chain's CDR3 is CASSWTSGDTGELFF. CDR3 in DNA: TGCGCCAGCAGCTGGACTAGCGGAGACACCGGGGAGCTGTTTTTT.

The CDR3 loop reads CASSIHRGGDEKLFF. The CDR3 bases are TGTGCCAGCAGCATCCACAGGGGTGGGGATGAAAAACTGTTTTTT. The chain is built from TRBV13 and TRBJ1-4; 7 nucleotides agree with TRBD1. The CDR3 covers 15 residues. The V and J ends lost 5 bases and 6 bases, in that order; junction bases with no gene match: 9. The germline gives CDR1 PRHDT, CDR2 FYEKMQ (reference sequence).

This chain joins TRBV27 and TRBJ1-2; 7 bases are shared with TRBD1. Per germline, CDR1 MNHEY and CDR2 SMNVEV (reference sequence). Losses at the gene ends were 0 bases for V and 8 bases for J; bases not matched to a gene: 6. The CDR3 has 14 residues. CDR3 in DNA: TGTGCCAGCAGTTTATCGACAGGGATCACAGGCTACACCTTC. Translation gives CASSLSTGITGYTF.

The chain employs TRBV2 and TRBJ1-1, with 9 positions matching TRBD1. There are 15 residues in the CDR3. Germline lookup yields CDR1 SNHLY and CDR2 FYNNEI. Germline trimming cut 6 bases from V and 4 bases from J; bases unmatched to any gene: 9. The CDR3 region has the DNA TGTGCCAGCAGCCCGGGACAGGGAGTAGGCACTGAAGCTTTCTTT. Encoded protein: CASSPGQGVGTEAFF.

This clone was observed a few times. The CDR3 region has the DNA TGTGCCAGCAGCTTGAGCGGGGCCTACACAGATACGCAGTATTTT. Protein sequence: CASSLSGAYTDTQYF. The V gene is TRBV7-6, the J gene TRBJ2-3, with 7 bases fitting TRBD2. Germline CDR1 is SGHVS and CDR2 is FNYEAQ. Trimming removed 3 bases from V and 2 bases from J; junction bases left unmatched: 5. This CDR3 has 15 residues.

For the CDR3, the DNA is TGTGCCAGTAGTATGGAGGCAGGGGCTCCCTACGAGCAGTACTTC. Residues: CASSMEAGAPYEQYF. V is TRBV19 and J is TRBJ2-7; D may be TRBD1 (6 bases). The CDR3 covers 15 residues. CDR1 is LNHDA, CDR2 SQIVND, per germline (reference sequence). Trimming left V 3 bases short and J 2 bases short, with 14 bases between.

The chain links TRBV5-1 to TRBJ2-3, with TRBD1 matching over 7 bases. The CDR3 consists of 14 residues. CDR1 is SGHRS and CDR2 is YFSETQ in the germline V gene. Losses at the gene ends were 4 bases for V and 2 bases for J; bases not matched to a gene: 4. In nucleotides, the CDR3 is TGCGCCAGCAGCGAGGGACAGTTCACAGATACGCAGTATTTT. Amino acid sequence: CASSEGQFTDTQYF. The full variable domain, rest sourced from reference TRBV5-1 and TRBJ2-3, is KAGVTQTPRYLIKTRGQQVTLSCSPISGHRSVSWYQQTPGQGLQFLFEYFSETQRNKGNFPGRFSGRQFSNSRSEMNVSTLELGDSALYLCASSEGQFTDTQYFGPGTRLTVL.

For this clone: The same CDR3 is also encoded by other DNA sequences in this sample. The CDR3 is CASSYRGSGELFF. CDR3 nucleotides: TGTGCCAGCAGTTACAGGGGGTCCGGGGAGCTGTTTTTT. J is TRBJ2-2 and V is TRBV6-5; perhaps TRBD1 as D (6 bases). CDR3 length: 13 amino acids. Germline loops: CDR1 MNHEY, CDR2 SVGAGI. Trimming pared 2 bases from V and 6 bases from J, leaving 7 bases between.

The rearrangement joins TRBV13 to TRBJ2-7; 8 bases agree with TRBD2. The V segment lost 4 bases and the J segment 5 bases; nucleotides outside the gene matches: 7. The CDR3 length is 14 residues. CDR1 and CDR2 from the germline V gene are PRHDT and FYEKMQ (reference sequence). As DNA, the CDR3 is TGTGCCAGCAGCTCTGCGGGGGGCGCGGACGAGCAGTACTTC. Its protein product is CASSSAGGADEQYF.

Concerning this clone itself: Other DNA sequences in the sample encode the same CDR3. V usage is TRBV11-3 and J usage is TRBJ2-2, with D perhaps TRBD2 (7 bases). The CDR3 covers 17 residues. Trimming took off 1 base at V and 6 bases at J, with 18 bases between the two ends. Per germline, CDR1 SGHNT and CDR2 YENEEA. DNA of the CDR3: TGTGCCAGCAGCTTAGGCGGCGGCAGGGAGGGGGCCGGGGAGCTGTTTTTT. Protein sequence: CASSLGGGREGAGELFF.

The chain carries TRBV12-5 and TRBJ2-1; the D gene is possibly TRBD2 (6 bases). CDR1 LGHNT and CDR2 FRNRAP come from the germline V gene. The CDR3 runs 14 residues. The V and J ends lost 2 bases and 7 bases respectively, with 12 bases between them. CDR3 protein: CASGLYSGENEQFF. CDR3 sequence (DNA): TGTGCTAGTGGTTTGTATAGCGGAGAGAATGAGCAGTTCTTC.